The clone carrying this TCR beta chain counts as medium-sized. The CDR3 extends over 15 amino acids. Trimming removed 3 bases from V and 4 bases from J, with 16 bases in between. The germline V gene encodes CDR1 SQVTM and CDR2 ANQGSEA. This entry belongs to a study of molecular identifiers for immune sequencing clone quantification. TCRdb processed the PCR reads anew with MiXCR; each CDR3 protein has one entry. This sample has tens of thousands of distinct CDR3 sequences, with 15% to 20% found just once. The chain recombines TRBV29-1 with TRBJ1-3; D is perhaps TRBD1 (5 bases). Sequenced: naive CD8+ T cells from blood, with Jurkat cell RNA spiked in. Subset denoted: FACS-sorted CD8+CD4-CCR7+CD45RA+ naive T cells. The sequence was collected from a human donor in good health. Some libraries in this study had Jurkat cell RNA spiked in. The CDR3 bases are TGCAGCGTTGATTCGGGACGAGGAGGAGGAAACACCATATATTTT. Translation gives CSVDSGRGGGNTIYF. Drawing the rest from reference TRBV29-1 and TRBJ1-3, the complete variable domain is SAVISQKPSRDICQRGTSLTIQCQVDSQVTMMFWYRQQPGQSLTLIATANQGSEATYESGFVIDKFPISRPNLTFSTLTVSNMSPEDSSIYLCSVDSGRGGGNTIYFGEGSWLTVV.